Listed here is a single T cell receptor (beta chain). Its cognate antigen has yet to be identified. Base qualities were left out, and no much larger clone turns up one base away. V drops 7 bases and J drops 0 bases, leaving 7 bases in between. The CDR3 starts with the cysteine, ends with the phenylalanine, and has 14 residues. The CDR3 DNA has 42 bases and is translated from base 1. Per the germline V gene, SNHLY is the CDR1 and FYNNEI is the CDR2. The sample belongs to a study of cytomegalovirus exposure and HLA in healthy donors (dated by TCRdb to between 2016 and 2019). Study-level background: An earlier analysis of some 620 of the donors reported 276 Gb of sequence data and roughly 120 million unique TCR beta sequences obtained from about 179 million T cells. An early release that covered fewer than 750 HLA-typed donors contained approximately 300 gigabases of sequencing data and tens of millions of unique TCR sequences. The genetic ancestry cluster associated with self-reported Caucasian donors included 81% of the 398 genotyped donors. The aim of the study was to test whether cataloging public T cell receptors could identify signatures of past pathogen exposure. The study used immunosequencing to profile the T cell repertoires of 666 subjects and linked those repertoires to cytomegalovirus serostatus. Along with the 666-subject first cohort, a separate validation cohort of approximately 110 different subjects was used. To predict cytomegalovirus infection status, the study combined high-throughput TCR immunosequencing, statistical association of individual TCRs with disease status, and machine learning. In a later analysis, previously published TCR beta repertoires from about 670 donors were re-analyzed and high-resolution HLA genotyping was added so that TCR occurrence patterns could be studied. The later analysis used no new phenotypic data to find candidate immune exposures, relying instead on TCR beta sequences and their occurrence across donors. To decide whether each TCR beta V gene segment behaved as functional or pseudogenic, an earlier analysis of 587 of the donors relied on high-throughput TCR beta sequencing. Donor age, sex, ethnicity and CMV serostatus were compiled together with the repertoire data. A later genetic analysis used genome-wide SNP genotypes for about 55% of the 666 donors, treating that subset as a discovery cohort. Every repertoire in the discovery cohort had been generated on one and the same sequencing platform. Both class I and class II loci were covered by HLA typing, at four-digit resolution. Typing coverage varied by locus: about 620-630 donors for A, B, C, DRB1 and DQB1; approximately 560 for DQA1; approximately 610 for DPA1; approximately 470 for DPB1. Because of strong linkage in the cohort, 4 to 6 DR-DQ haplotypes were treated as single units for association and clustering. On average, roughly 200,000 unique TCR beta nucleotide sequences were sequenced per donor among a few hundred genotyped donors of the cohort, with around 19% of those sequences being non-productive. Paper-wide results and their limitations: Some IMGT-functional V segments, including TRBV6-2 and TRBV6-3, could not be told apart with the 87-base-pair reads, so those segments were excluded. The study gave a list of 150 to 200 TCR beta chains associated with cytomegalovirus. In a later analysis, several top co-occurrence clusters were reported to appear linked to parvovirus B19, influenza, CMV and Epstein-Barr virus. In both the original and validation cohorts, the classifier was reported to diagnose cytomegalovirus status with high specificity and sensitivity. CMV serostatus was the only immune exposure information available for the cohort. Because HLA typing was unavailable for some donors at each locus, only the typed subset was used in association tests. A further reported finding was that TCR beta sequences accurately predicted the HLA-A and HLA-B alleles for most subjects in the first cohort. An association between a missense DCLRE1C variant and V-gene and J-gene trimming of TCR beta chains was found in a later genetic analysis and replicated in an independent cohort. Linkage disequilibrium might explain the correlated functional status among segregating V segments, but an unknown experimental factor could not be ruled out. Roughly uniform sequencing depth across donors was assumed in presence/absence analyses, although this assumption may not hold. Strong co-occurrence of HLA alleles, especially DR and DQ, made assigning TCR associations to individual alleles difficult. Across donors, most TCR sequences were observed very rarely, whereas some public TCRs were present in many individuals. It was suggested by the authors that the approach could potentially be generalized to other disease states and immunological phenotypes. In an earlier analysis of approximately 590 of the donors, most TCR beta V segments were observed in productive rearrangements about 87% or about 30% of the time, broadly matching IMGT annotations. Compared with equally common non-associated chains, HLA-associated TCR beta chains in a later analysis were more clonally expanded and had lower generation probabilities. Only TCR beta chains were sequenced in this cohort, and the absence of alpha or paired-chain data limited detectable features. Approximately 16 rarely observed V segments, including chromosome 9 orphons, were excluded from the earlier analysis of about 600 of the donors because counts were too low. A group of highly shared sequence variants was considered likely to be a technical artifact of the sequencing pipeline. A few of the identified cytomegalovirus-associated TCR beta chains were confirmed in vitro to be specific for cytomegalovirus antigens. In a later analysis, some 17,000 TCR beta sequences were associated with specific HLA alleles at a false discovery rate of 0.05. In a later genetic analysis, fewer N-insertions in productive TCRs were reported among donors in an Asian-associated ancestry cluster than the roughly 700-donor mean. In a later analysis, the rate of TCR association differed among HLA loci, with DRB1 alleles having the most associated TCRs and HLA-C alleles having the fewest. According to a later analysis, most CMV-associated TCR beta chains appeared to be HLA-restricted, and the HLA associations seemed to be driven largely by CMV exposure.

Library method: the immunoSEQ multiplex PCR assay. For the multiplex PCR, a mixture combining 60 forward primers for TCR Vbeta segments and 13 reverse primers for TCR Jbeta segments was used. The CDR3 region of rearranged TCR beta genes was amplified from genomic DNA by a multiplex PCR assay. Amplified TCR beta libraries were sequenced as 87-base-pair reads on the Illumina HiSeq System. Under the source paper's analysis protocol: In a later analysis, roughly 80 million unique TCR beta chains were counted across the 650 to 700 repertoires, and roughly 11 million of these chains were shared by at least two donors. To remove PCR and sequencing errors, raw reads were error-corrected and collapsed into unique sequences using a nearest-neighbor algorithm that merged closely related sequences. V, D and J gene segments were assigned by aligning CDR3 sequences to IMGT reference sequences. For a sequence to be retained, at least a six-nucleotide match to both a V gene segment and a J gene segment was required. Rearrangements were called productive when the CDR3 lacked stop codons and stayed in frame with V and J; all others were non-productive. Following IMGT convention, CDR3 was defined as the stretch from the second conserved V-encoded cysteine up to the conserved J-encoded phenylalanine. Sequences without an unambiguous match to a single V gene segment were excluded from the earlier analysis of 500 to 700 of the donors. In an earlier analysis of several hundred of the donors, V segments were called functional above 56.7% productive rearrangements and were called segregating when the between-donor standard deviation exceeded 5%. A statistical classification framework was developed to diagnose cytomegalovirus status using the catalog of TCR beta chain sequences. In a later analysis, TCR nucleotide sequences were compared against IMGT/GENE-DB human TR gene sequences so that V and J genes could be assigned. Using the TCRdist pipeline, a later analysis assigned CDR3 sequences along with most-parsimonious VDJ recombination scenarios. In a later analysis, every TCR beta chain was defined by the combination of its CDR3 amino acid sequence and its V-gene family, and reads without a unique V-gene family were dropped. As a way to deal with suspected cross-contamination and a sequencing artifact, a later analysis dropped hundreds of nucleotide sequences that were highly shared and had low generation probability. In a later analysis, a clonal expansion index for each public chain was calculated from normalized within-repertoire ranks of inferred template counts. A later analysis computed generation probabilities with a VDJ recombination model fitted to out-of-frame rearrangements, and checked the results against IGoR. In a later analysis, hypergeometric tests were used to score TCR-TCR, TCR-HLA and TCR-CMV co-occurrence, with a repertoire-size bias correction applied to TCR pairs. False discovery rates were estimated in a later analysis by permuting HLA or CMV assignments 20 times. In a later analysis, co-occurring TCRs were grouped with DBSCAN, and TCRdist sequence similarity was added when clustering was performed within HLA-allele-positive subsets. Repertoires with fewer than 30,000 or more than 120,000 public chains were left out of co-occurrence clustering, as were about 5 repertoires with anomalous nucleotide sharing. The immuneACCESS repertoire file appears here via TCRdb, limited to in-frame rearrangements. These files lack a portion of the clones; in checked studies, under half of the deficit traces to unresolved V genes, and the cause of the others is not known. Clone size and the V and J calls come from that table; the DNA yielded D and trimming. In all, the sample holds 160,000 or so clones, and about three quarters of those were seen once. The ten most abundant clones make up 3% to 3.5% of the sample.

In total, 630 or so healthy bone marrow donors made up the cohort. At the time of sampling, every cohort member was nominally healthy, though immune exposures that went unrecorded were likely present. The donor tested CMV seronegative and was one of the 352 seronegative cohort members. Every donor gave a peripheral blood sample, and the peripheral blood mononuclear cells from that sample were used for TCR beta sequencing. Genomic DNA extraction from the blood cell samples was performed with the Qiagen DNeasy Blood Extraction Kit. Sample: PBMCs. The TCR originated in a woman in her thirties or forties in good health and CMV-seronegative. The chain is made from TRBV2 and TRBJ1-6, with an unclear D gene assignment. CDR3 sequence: CASKESSYNSPLHF. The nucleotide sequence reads TGTGCCAGCAAAGAGAGCTCCTATAATTCACCCCTCCACTTT.